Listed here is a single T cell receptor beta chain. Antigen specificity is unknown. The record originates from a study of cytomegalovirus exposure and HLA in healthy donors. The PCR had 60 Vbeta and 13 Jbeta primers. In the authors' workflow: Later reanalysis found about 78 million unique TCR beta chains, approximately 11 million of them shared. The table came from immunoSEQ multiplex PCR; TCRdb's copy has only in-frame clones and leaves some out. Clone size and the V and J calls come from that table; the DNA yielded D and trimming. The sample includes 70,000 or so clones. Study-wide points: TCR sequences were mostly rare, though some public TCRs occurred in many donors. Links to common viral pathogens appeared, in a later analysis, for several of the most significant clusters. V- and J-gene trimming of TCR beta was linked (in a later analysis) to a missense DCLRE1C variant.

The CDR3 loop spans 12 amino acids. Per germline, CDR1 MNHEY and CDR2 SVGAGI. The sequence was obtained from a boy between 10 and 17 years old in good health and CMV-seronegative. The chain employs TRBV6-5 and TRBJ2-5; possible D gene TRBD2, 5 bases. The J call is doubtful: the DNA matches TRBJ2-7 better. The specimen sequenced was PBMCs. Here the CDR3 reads CACWSAGYEQYF. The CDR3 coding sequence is TGTGCCTGCTGGTCCGCGGGCTACGAGCAGTACTTC.